A single T cell receptor beta chain is shown here with its context. Its target is unknown. CDR3 length: 15 residues. Germline V lookup: CDR1 SGHVS, CDR2 FQNEAQ. The ends lost 5 bases at V and 2 bases at J; junction bases unmatched: 5. TCRdb used MiXCR to reprocess the RT-PCR reads, holding one entry per CDR3 protein. The sample holds 650,000 to 800,000 distinct CDR3 sequences, about 14% seen once. These data come from a study of response to subunit inactivated influenza vaccine. The study, taken as a whole, reports: Authors proposed each seasonal influenza vaccination draws in few new T cells.

The V call is TRBV7-8, the J call TRBJ2-5; 10 nucleotides line up with TRBD2. This TCR was sampled from a man between 45 and 60 years old who received an inactivated influenza vaccine. Here the sequenced sample was PBMCs from blood, taken about 14 days before vaccination. As DNA, the CDR3 is TGTGCCAGCAGCCCACTAGCGGGGCTTCAAGAGACCCAGTACTTC. Its protein product is CASSPLAGLQETQYF.